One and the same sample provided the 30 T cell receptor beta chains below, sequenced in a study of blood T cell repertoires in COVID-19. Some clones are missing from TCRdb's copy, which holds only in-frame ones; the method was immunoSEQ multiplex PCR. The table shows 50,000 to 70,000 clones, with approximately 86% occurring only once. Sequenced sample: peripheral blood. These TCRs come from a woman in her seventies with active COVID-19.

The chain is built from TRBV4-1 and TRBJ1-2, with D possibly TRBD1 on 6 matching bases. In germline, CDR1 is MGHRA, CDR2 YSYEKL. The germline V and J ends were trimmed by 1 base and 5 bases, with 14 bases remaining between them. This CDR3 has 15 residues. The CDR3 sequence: CASSQGVGAEYGYTF. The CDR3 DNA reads TGCGCCAGCAGCCAAGGAGTGGGGGCTGAGTATGGCTACACCTTC.

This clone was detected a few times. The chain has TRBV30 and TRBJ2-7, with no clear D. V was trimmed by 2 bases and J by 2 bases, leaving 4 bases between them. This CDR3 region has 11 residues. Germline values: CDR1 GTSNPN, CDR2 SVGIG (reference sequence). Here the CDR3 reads CAWSSTYEQYF. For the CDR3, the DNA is TGTGCCTGGAGTAGCACCTACGAGCAGTACTTC.

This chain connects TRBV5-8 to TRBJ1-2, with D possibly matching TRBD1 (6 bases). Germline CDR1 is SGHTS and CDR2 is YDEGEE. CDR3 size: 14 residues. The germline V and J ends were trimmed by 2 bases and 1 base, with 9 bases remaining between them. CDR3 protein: CASSLDRNNYGYTF. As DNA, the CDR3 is TGTGCCAGCAGCTTAGACAGGAATAACTATGGCTACACCTTC.

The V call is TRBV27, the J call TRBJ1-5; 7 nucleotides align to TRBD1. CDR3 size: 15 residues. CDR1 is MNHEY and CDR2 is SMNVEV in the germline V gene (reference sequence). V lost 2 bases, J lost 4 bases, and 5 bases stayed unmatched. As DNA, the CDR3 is TGTGCCAGCAGTTTAAACAGGGGCATGAATCAGCCCCAGCATTTT. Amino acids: CASSLNRGMNQPQHF.

The DNA of the CDR3 is TGTGCCGGAACAGGGGGAACTGAAGCTTTCTTT. The encoded protein is CAGTGGTEAFF. The chain recombines TRBV7-9 with TRBJ1-1; TRBD1 matches at 8 bases. The CDR3 has 11 residues. Per the germline V gene, CDR1 is SEHNR and CDR2 is FQNEAQ (reference sequence). The V gene end was trimmed by 11 bases and the J gene end by 5 bases; junction bases not matched to a gene: 4. The full variable domain, with the rest looked up from reference TRBV7-9 and TRBJ1-1, is DTGVSQNPRHKITKRGQNVTFRCDPISEHNRLYWYRQTLGQGPEFLTYFQNEAQLEKSRLLSDRFSAERPKGSFSTLEIQRTEQGDSAMYLCAGTGGTEAFFGQGTRLTVV.

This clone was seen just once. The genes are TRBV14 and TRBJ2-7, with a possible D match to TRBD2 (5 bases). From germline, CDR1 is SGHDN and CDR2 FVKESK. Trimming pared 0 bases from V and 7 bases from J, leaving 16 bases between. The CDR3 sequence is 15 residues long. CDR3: CASSQEWGLTGEQYF. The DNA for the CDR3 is TGTGCCAGCAGCCAAGAGTGGGGTCTCACGGGGGAGCAGTACTTC.

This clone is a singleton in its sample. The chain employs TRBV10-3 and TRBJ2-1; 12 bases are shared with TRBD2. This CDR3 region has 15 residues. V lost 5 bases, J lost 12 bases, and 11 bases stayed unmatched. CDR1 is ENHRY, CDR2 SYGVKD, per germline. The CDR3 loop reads CAISLSSGRDVGQFF. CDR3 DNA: TGTGCCATCAGTTTATCTAGCGGGAGGGACGTCGGGCAGTTCTTC.

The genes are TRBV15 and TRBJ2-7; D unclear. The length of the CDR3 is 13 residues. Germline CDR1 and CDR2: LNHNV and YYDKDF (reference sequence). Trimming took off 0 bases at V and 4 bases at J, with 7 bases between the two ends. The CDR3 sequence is CATSRDQAYEQYF. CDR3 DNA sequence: TGTGCCACCAGCAGAGATCAGGCATACGAGCAGTACTTC.

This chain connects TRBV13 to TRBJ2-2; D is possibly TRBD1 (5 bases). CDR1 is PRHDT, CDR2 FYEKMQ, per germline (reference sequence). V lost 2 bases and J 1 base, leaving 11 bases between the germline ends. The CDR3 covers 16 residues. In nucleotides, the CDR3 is TGTGCCAGCAGCTTATCTTTCCAGGGGAACACCGGGGAGCTGTTTTTT. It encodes CASSLSFQGNTGELFF.

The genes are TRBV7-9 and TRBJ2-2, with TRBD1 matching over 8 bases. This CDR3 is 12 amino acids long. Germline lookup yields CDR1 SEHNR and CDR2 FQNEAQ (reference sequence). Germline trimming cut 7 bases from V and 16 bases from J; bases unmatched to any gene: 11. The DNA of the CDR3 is TGTGCCAGCACCAATTTTGGGACAGGATGGTTTTTT. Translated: CASTNFGTGWFF.

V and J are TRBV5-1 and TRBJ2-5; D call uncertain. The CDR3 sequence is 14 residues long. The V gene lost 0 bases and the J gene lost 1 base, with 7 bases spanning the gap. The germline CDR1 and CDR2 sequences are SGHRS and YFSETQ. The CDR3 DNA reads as TGCGCCAGCAGCTTGGTTGAGCTCCAAGAGACCCAGTACTTC. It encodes CASSLVELQETQYF.

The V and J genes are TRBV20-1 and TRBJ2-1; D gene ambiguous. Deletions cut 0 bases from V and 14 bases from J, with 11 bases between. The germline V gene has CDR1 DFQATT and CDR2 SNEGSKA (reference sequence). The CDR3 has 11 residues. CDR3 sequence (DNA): TGCAGTGCTAGAGATCGTGTTCCGGAGTTCTTC. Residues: CSARDRVPEFF.

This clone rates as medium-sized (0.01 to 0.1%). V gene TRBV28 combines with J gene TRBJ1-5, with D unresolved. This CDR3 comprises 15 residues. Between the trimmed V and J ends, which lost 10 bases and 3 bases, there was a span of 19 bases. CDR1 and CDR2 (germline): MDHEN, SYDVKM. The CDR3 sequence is CATSDSGLVNQPQHF. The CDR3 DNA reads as TGTGCCACCAGCGATTCGGGGTTGGTCAATCAGCCCCAGCATTTT.

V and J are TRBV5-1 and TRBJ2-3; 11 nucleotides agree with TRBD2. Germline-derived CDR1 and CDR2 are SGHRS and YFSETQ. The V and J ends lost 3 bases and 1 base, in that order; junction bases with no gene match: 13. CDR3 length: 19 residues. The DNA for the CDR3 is TGCGCCAGCAGCTCCATACTAGCGGGAGTGAATTGGGGCACAGATACGCAGTATTTT. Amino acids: CASSSILAGVNWGTDTQYF.

The CDR3 sequence: CASSKDETGGPDTQYF. CDR3 bases: TGTGCCAGCAGCAAAGACGAAACGGGCGGGCCAGATACGCAGTATTTT. The chain is built from TRBV21-1 and TRBJ2-3; whether TRBD2, the table's D call, matches the DNA was not checked. TRBV21-1 is noted as a pseudogene. This CDR3 has 16 amino acids.

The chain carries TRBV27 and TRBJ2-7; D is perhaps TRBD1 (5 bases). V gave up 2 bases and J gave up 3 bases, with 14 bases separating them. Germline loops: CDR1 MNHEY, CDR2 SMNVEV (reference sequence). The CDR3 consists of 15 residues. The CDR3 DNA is TGTGCCAGCAGTTTAGTGCCAGGGATGGTCTACGAGCAGTACTTC. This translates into CASSLVPGMVYEQYF.

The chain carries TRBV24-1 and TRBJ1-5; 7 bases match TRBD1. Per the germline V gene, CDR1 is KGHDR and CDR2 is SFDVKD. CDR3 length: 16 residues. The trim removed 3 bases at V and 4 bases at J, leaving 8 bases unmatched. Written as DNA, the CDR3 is TGTGCCACCAGTGATACGGCAGGGGGTTGGAATCAGCCCCAGCATTTT. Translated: CATSDTAGGWNQPQHF.

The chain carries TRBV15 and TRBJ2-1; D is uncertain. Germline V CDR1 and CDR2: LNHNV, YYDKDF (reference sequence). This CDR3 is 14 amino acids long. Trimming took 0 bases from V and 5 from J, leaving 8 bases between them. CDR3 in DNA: TGTGCCACCAGCAGAGAGTGGCAGGACAATGAGCAGTTCTTC. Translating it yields CATSREWQDNEQFF.

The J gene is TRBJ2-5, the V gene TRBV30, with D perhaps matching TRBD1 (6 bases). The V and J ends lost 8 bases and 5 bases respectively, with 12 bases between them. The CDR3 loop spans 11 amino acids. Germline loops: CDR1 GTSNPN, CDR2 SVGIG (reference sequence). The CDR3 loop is CAAGTYETQYF. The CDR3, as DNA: TGTGCCGCCGGGACATATGAGACCCAGTACTTC.

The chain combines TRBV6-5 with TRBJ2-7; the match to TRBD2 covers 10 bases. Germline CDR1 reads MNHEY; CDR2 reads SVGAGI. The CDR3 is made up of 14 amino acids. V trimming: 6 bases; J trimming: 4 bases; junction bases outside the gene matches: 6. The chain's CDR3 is CASRVAGGPYEQYF. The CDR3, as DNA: TGTGCCAGCAGGGTAGCGGGAGGACCTTACGAGCAGTACTTC.

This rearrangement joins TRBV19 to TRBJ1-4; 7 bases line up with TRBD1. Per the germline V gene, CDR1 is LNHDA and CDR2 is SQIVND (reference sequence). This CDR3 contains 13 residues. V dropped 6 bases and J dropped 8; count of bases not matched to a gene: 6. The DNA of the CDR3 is TGTGCCAGTAGCACCCGGGACAGCGAAAAACTGTTTTTT. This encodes CASSTRDSEKLFF.

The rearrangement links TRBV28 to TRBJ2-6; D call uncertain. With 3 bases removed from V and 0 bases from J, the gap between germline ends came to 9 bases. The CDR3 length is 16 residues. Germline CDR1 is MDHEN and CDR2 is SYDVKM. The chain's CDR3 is CASSFGGYSGANVLTF. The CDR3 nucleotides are TGTGCCAGCAGTTTTGGCGGATACTCTGGGGCCAACGTCCTGACTTTC.

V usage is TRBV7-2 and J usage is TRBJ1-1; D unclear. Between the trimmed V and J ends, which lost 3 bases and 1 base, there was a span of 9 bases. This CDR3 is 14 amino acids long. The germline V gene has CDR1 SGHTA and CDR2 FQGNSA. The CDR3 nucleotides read TGTGCCAGCAGCTTTCCTATCCAGAACACTGAAGCTTTCTTT. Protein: CASSFPIQNTEAFF.

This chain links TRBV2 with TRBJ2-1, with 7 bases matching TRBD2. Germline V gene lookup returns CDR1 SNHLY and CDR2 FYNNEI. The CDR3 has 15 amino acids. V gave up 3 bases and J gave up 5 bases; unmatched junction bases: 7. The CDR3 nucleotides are TGTGCCAGCAGTGATTCCCTAGCGGTCAACAATGAGCAGTTCTTC. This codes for CASSDSLAVNNEQFF.

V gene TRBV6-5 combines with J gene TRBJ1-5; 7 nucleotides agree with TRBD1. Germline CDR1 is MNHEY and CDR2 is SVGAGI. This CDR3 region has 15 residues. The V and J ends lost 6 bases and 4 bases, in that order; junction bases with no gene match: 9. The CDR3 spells CASSPGTANNQPQHF. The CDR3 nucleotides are TGTGCCAGCAGCCCCGGGACAGCGAATAATCAGCCCCAGCATTTT.

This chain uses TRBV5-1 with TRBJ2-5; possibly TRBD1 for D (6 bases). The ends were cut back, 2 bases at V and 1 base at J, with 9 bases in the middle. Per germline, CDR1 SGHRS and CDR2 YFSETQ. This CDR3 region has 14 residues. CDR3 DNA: TGCGCCAGCAGCTTACAGGGCACCCAAGAGACCCAGTACTTC. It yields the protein CASSLQGTQETQYF.

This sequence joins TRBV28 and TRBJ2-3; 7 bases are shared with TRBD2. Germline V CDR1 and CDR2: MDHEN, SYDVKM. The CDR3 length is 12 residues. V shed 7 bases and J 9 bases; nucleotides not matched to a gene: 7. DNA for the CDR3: TGTGCCAGCATTTCGGGAGGCACAACGCAGTATTTT. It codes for CASISGGTTQYF.

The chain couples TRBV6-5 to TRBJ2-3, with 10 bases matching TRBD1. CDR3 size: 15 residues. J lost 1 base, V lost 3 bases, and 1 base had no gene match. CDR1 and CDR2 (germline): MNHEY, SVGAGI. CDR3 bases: TGTGCCAGCAGTTATGGGACAGGGGGCACAGATACGCAGTATTTT. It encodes CASSYGTGGTDTQYF.

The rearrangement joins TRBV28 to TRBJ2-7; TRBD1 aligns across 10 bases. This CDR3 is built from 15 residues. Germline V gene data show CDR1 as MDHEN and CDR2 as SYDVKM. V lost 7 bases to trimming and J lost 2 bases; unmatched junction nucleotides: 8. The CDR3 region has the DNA TGTGCCAGCACCGTTCCCGGGACAGGGGCCTACGAGCAGTACTTC. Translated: CASTVPGTGAYEQYF.

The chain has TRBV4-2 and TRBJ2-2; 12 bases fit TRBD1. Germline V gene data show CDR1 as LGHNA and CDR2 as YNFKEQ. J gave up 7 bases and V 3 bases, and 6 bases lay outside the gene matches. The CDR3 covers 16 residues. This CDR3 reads CASSHAGTGGVGELFF. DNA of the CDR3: TGTGCCAGCAGCCATGCCGGGACAGGGGGCGTCGGGGAGCTGTTTTTT.